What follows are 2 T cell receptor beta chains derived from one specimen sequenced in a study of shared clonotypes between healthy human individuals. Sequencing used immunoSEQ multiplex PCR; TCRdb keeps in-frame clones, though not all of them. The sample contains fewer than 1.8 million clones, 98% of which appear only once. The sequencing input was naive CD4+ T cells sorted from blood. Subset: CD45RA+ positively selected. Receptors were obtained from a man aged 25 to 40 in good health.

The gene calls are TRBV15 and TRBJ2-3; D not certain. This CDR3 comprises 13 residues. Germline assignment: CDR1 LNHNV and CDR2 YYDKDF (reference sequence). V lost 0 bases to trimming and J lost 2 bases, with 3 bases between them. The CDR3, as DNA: TGTGCCACCAGCAGAGACCACACAGATACGCAGTATTTT. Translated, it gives CATSRDHTDTQYF.

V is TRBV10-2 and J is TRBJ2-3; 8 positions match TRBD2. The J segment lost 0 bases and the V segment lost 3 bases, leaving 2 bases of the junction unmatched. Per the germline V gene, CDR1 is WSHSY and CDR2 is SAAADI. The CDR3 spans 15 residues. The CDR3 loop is CASSDASGSTDTQYF. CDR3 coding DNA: TGCGCCAGCAGTGACGCTAGCGGGAGCACAGATACGCAGTATTTT.